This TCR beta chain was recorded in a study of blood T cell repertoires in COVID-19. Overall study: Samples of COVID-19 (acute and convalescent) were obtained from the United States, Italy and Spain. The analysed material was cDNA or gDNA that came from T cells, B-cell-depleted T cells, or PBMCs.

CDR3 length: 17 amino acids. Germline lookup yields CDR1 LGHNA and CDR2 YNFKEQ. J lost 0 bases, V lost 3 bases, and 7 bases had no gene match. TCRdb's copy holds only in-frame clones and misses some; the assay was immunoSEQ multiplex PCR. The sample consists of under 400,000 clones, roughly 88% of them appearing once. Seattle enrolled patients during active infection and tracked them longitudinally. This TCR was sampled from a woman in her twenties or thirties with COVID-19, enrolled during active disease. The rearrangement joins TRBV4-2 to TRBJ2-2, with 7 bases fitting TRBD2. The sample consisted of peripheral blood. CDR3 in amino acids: CASSHPSGGANTGELFF. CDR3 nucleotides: TGTGCCAGCAGCCACCCTAGCGGCGGTGCGAACACCGGGGAGCTGTTTTTT.